Below are 32 T cell receptor beta chains sequenced from a single sample in a study of cytomegalovirus exposure and HLA in healthy donors. PCR primers comprised 60 Vbeta and 13 Jbeta primers. The assay was immunoSEQ multiplex PCR, and TCRdb's table has in-frame clones only and misses some. Of about 190,000 clones listed, around 75% are singletons. The sample consisted of PBMCs. The origin of the receptors is a woman aged 25 to 39 in good health and CMV-seronegative.

This rearrangement joins TRBV2 to TRBJ2-3; 10 positions agree with TRBD2. This CDR3 contains 15 residues. Trimming took 6 bases from V and 2 from J; bases not matched to a gene: 5. CDR1 and CDR2 (germline): SNHLY, FYNNEI. The CDR3 sequence is CASRLLAGNTDTQYF. The CDR3 DNA is TGTGCCAGCAGGTTACTAGCGGGGAACACAGATACGCAGTATTTT.

The chain joins TRBV4-2 to TRBJ2-3, with D possibly matching TRBD1 (6 bases). Germline CDR1 reads LGHNA; CDR2 reads YNFKEQ. The ends were cut back, 0 bases at V and 0 bases at J, with 22 bases in the middle. This CDR3 has 20 amino acids. CDR3 in amino acids: CASSQDRGSPPTLSTDTQYF. The CDR3 DNA sequence: TGTGCCAGCAGCCAAGATAGGGGGTCTCCTCCTACCCTTAGCACAGATACGCAGTATTTT.

V usage is TRBV10-3 and J usage is TRBJ2-1; 12 bases agree with TRBD2. V was pared by 0 bases and J by 8 bases, with 5 bases of the junction left unmatched. Looked up from germline, CDR1 is ENHRY and CDR2 is SYGVKD. The CDR3 has 16 residues. CDR3 sequence reads: CAISESMTSGSHEQFF. CDR3 nucleotides: TGTGCCATCAGTGAGTCTATGACTAGCGGGAGTCATGAGCAGTTCTTC.

This chain connects TRBV2 to TRBJ1-2; possibly TRBD1 for D (6 bases). Germline V lookup: CDR1 SNHLY, CDR2 FYNNEI. This CDR3 region has 17 residues. V was clipped by 0 bases and J by 2 bases, with 16 bases between them. In DNA form, the CDR3 reads TGTGCCAGCAGTGAAGCTTATGGCGCAGGGGTAAACTATGGCTACACCTTC. Translation: CASSEAYGAGVNYGYTF.

J is TRBJ2-1 and V is TRBV5-6; D call uncertain. Germline CDR1 reads SGHDT; CDR2 reads YYEEEE. The length of the CDR3 is 12 residues. Trimming removed 3 bases at V and 6 bases at J, with 7 bases between. CDR3 coding DNA: TGTGCCAGCAGCTACTTCGGCAATGAGCAGTTCTTC. As protein: CASSYFGNEQFF.

A remark on this clone: Mismatch with germline at one junction end may stem from a read error. This chain uses TRBV4-1 with TRBJ2-4; 9 bases map to TRBD2. Germline-derived CDR1 and CDR2 are MGHRA and YSYEKL. There are 16 residues in the CDR3. Here the CDR3 DNA reads TGCGCCAGCAGACAAGAAGCGGGGGGCCTCGGAAACATTCAGTACTTC. Translating gives CASRQEAGGLGNIQYF.

This clone has a handful of counts. The chain recombines TRBV27 with TRBJ2-7; possible D gene TRBD2, 7 bases. V shed 0 bases and J shed 2 bases, with 14 bases lying between them. CDR1 and CDR2 (germline): MNHEY, SMNVEV (reference sequence). The CDR3 extends over 16 amino acids. CDR3 residues: CASSLSGGDITYEQYF. The CDR3 nucleotides read TGTGCCAGCAGTTTATCGGGGGGGGACATAACCTACGAGCAGTACTTC.

The rearrangement links TRBV25-1 to TRBJ1-4, with 9 bases that match TRBD1. The germline V gene has CDR1 MGHDK and CDR2 SYGVNS. The CDR3 is made up of 14 amino acids. Losses at the gene ends were 6 bases for V and 5 bases for J; bases not matched to a gene: 4. CDR3 region: CASSSGTGNEKLFF. In DNA, the CDR3 is TGTGCCAGCAGCTCCGGGACAGGGAATGAAAAACTGTTTTTT.

This clone was recorded a few times. The chain combines TRBV4-1 with TRBJ2-5; TRBD1 might be the D (6 bases). Germline V CDR1 and CDR2: MGHRA, YSYEKL. This CDR3 has 16 residues. V lost 1 base and J 2 bases, leaving 14 bases between the germline ends. This CDR3 reads CASSQAIAGDQETQYF. CDR3 nucleotides: TGCGCCAGCAGCCAAGCTATTGCAGGGGATCAAGAGACCCAGTACTTC.

The chain links TRBV5-6 to TRBJ2-7, with D possibly being TRBD1 (5 bases). The germline V gene has CDR1 SGHDT and CDR2 YYEEEE. CDR3 length equals 15 residues. V lost 2 bases, J lost 2 bases, and 14 bases lay in between. CDR3 coding DNA: TGTGCCAGCAGCTTTAAGGGGCCGTTAACCTACGAGCAGTACTTC. This sequence encodes CASSFKGPLTYEQYF.

In the case of this clone: The junction does not match germline at one end; this may be a read error. The chain uses TRBV9 and TRBJ2-3, with D tentatively TRBD2 (6 bases). The CDR3 length is 15 residues. CDR1 and CDR2 from the germline V gene are SGDLS and YYNGEE. The CDR3 DNA follows: TGTGTCAGCAGCGTAGCCGGGAGAGGGGCAGATACGCAGTATTTT. Translation: CVSSVAGRGADTQYF.

This clone has only one observation. The genes are TRBV5-1 and TRBJ2-7; 11 bases map to TRBD2. The CDR3 extends over 15 amino acids. V lost 2 bases, J lost 2 bases, and 3 bases stayed unmatched. In germline, CDR1 is SGHRS, CDR2 YFSETQ. CDR3 residues: CASSFLAGGPYEQYF. In DNA, the CDR3 is TGCGCCAGCAGCTTCTTAGCGGGGGGGCCCTACGAGCAGTACTTC.

This chain links TRBV4-3 with TRBJ1-4; D gene uncertain. The CDR3 sequence is 14 residues long. Per the germline V gene, CDR1 is LGHNA and CDR2 is YSLEER. The germline V and J ends were trimmed by 0 bases and 0 bases, with 2 bases remaining between them. CDR3 protein: CASSQDATNEKLFF. CDR3 sequence (DNA): TGCGCCAGCAGCCAAGACGCAACTAATGAAAAACTGTTTTTT.

The CDR3 bases are TGTGCCTCCGGACAGGGTACTGTGGCTGAAGCTTTCTTT. It yields the protein CASGQGTVAEAFF. The chain has TRBV30 and TRBJ1-1, with 8 nucleotides matching TRBD1. The germline V gene has CDR1 GTSNPN and CDR2 SVGIG (reference sequence). The junction had 10 bases not matched to a gene; V was cut back by 7 bases and J by 6 bases. This CDR3 has 13 residues.

This chain joins TRBV2 and TRBJ2-5, with 12 bases identical to TRBD2. CDR1 SNHLY and CDR2 FYNNEI come from the germline V gene. Trimming took 4 bases from V and 5 from J; bases not matched to a gene: 5. The CDR3 extends over 15 amino acids. The CDR3 bases are TGTGCCAGCAGTGTGACTAGCGGGGGAGTGGAGACCCAGTACTTC. Translation gives CASSVTSGGVETQYF.

The chain employs TRBV5-1 and TRBJ2-6; D call uncertain. Trimming shortened V by 4 bases and J by 2 bases, and 7 bases separated the two germline ends. The CDR3 is 14 residues long. Germline CDR1 reads SGHRS; CDR2 reads YFSETQ. The CDR3 here is CASSPFAGANVLTF. DNA for the CDR3: TGCGCCAGCAGCCCCTTCGCTGGGGCCAACGTCCTGACTTTC.

V gene TRBV9 combines with J gene TRBJ2-1, with D perhaps TRBD2 (5 bases). V was trimmed by 0 bases and J by 0 bases, leaving 16 bases between them. CDR3 length: 18 residues. CDR1 and CDR2 from the germline V gene are SGDLS and YYNGEE. Here the CDR3 reads CASSVDLSGQSSYNEQFF. The DNA for the CDR3 is TGTGCCAGCAGCGTAGATCTAAGCGGCCAGAGCTCCTACAATGAGCAGTTCTTC.

The V gene is TRBV2, the J gene TRBJ1-2; 9 bases fit TRBD1. The trim removed 6 bases at V and 1 base at J, leaving 3 bases unmatched. From germline, CDR1 is SNHLY and CDR2 FYNNEI. The CDR3 is 14 amino acids. The CDR3 protein is CASSGQGLNYGYTF. The CDR3 bases are TGTGCCAGCAGCGGACAGGGGCTTAACTATGGCTACACCTTC.

About this clone: At one end the junction does not follow the germline gene, possibly because of a read error. V is TRBV10-2 and J is TRBJ2-1; D is unclear. The CDR3 contains 14 residues. The germline gives CDR1 WSHSY, CDR2 SAAADI. Written as DNA, the CDR3 is TGCGCCAGCAGTAAGTCCAGCTCCTACAATGAGCAGTTCTTC. Translated, it gives CASSKSSSYNEQFF.

V usage is TRBV6-1 and J usage is TRBJ1-2; maybe TRBD1 (5 bases). The CDR3 loop spans 12 amino acids. The germline CDR1 and CDR2 sequences are MNHNS and SASEGT. The V gene lost 6 bases and the J gene lost 6 bases, with 11 bases spanning the gap. Here the CDR3 DNA reads TGTGCCAGCAGACCAGACAGCGATGGCTACACCTTC. Its protein is CASRPDSDGYTF.

This clone was seen just once. This chain links TRBV19 with TRBJ2-1, with TRBD2 identical over 10 bases. The CDR3 is 16 residues long. Per the germline V gene, CDR1 is LNHDA and CDR2 is SQIVND (reference sequence). Trimming at V came to 3 bases and at J to 9 bases, leaving 11 bases not matched to a gene. This CDR3 is CASSIVLPSGSGEQFF. The DNA of the CDR3 is TGTGCCAGTAGTATTGTTTTGCCTAGCGGGAGCGGTGAGCAGTTCTTC.

CDR3 in DNA: TGTGCCAGCAGCTTGGATAGCGACGCTAGCACAGATACGCAGTATTTT. Translating gives CASSLDSDASTDTQYF. The J gene is TRBJ2-3, the V gene TRBV5-4; possible D gene TRBD2, 5 bases. Germline assignment: CDR1 SGHNT and CDR2 YYREEE (reference sequence). CDR3 length: 16 amino acids. V lost 0 bases, J lost 0 bases, and 11 bases lay in between.

The chain combines TRBV6-1 with TRBJ1-6; weak D call: TRBD1 (6 bases). CDR1 and CDR2 from the germline V gene are MNHNS and SASEGT. Trimming cost V 2 bases and J 15 bases, with 17 bases left between them. The CDR3 loop spans 14 amino acids. As DNA, the CDR3 is TGTGCCAGCAGTGAACCCGCTGGGGGGGCTTTCCTCCACTTT. The encoded protein is CASSEPAGGAFLHF.

The chain joins TRBV5-4 to TRBJ2-3, with D uncertain. Germline lookup yields CDR1 SGHNT and CDR2 YYREEE (reference sequence). The CDR3 length is 11 residues. The germline V and J ends were trimmed by 0 bases and 6 bases, with 2 bases remaining between them. The CDR3 DNA follows: TGTGCCAGCAGCTTGGCGGATACGCAGTATTTT. Its protein is CASSLADTQYF.

The sample holds a few counts of this clone. The rearrangement uses TRBV4-3 and TRBJ2-7; TRBD2 agrees at 9 bases. Trimming cost V 4 bases and J 0 bases; bases outside gene matches: 16. CDR3 size: 19 residues. CDR1 is LGHNA and CDR2 is YSLEER in the germline V gene. The CDR3 bases are TGCGCCAGCAGCCCTATCCCTAGCGGGACAGTCGGCAGCTCCTACGAGCAGTACTTC. Protein product: CASSPIPSGTVGSSYEQYF.

The rearrangement links TRBV27 to TRBJ2-2; 7 bases map to TRBD1. V was clipped by 5 bases and J by 5 bases; unmatched bases: 11. The CDR3 loop spans 16 amino acids. The V gene's germline CDR1 is MNHEY and CDR2 SMNVEV (reference sequence). The CDR3: CASSIIRARGTGELFF. The CDR3, as DNA: TGTGCCAGCAGTATTATCCGGGCCAGGGGGACCGGGGAGCTGTTTTTT.

The rearrangement uses TRBV27 and TRBJ2-5; 9 bases agree with TRBD1. V trimming: 5 bases; J trimming: 2 bases; junction bases outside the gene matches: 6. The CDR3 spans 15 residues. Per germline, CDR1 MNHEY and CDR2 SMNVEV (reference sequence). Here the CDR3 DNA reads TGTGCCAGCAGTCTAGGGACAGGGCAACAAGAGACCCAGTACTTC. Its protein product is CASSLGTGQQETQYF.

This clone was seen more than once but under ten times. The CDR3 DNA reads TGTGCCACCAGCAGTGCGGGACAGCGCTCTGGAAACACCATATATTTT. Translation gives CATSSAGQRSGNTIYF. The chain employs TRBV15 and TRBJ1-3; 7 nucleotides agree with TRBD1. The CDR3 extends over 16 amino acids. Trimming at V came to 3 bases and at J to 0 bases, leaving 5 bases not matched to a gene. Per germline, CDR1 LNHNV and CDR2 YYDKDF (reference sequence).

The rearrangement uses TRBV9 and TRBJ2-2, with 7 bases lining up with TRBD1. The CDR3 has 14 amino acids. Germline CDR1 and CDR2: SGDLS and YYNGEE. V was clipped by 5 bases and J by 4 bases; unmatched bases: 5. Here the CDR3 reads CASRLGTVTGELFF. The CDR3 DNA reads TGTGCCAGCAGGCTTGGGACAGTCACCGGGGAGCTGTTTTTT. The full variable domain, rest sourced from reference TRBV9 and TRBJ2-2, is DSGVTQTPKHLITATGQRVTLRCSPRSGDLSVYWYQQSLDQGLQFLIQYYNGEERAKGNILERFSAQQFPDLHSELNLSSLELGDSALYFCASRLGTVTGELFFGEGSRLTVL.

The chain is built from TRBV4-3 and TRBJ2-1, with D hard to call. Germline values: CDR1 LGHNA, CDR2 YSLEER. The CDR3 runs to 16 residues. Deletions cut 1 base from V and 6 bases from J, with 16 bases between. The CDR3 DNA reads TGCGCCAGCAGCCAAGGGGTAGAGGTGACCGCCAATGAGCAGTTCTTC. Translation: CASSQGVEVTANEQFF.

The chain carries TRBV13 and TRBJ2-6, with D perhaps matching TRBD1 (6 bases). V was cut by 1 base and J by 2 bases, with 18 bases left in between. The CDR3 contains 19 residues. Germline CDR1 PRHDT, CDR2 FYEKMQ (reference sequence). CDR3 coding DNA: TGTGCCAGCAGCTTAGTAATCGGCAGGGGTATCCCTGGGGCCAACGTCCTGACTTTC. Translating it yields CASSLVIGRGIPGANVLTF.

This clone came up a few times. The chain couples TRBV4-2 to TRBJ2-7; 12 positions match TRBD2. V shed 2 bases, J shed 2 bases, and the junction held 4 bases outside the gene matches. Germline V gene sequence: CDR1 LGHNA, CDR2 YNFKEQ. The CDR3 sequence is 16 residues long. CDR3 nucleotide sequence: TGTGCCAGCAGCCAACTAGCGGGGGGGAGTCCCTACGAGCAGTACTTC. Translated, it gives CASSQLAGGSPYEQYF.